Presented here are 12 T cell receptor beta chains from one specimen sequenced in a study of blood T cell repertoires in COVID-19. Produced via immunoSEQ multiplex PCR; TCRdb's table is partial and in-frame only. Of about 64,000 clones listed, 88% are singletons. The sequencing sample was made of peripheral blood. These receptors were obtained from a woman between 55 and 75 years old with COVID-19, enrolled during active disease.

CDR3 bases: TGTGCCAGCTCCATGAGGAGATCAAACTATGGCTACACCTTC. Translation: CASSMRRSNYGYTF. This chain joins TRBV7-8 and TRBJ1-2; D remains unclear. Germline-derived CDR1 and CDR2 are SGHVS and FQNEAQ. The ends were cut back, 8 bases at V and 2 bases at J, with 15 bases in the middle. This CDR3 region has 14 residues.

The chain couples TRBV18 to TRBJ1-5, with 9 nucleotides matching TRBD1. Looked up from germline, CDR1 is KGHSH and CDR2 is LQKENI. V trimming: 3 bases; J trimming: 3 bases; junction bases outside the gene matches: 6. The CDR3 runs 16 residues. CDR3 sequence (DNA): TGTGCCAGCTCACCGGACAGGGGATCTACCAATCAGCCCCAGCATTTT. Its protein product is CASSPDRGSTNQPQHF.

The chain uses TRBV4-3 and TRBJ2-3; 13 nucleotides match TRBD2. The CDR3 is 16 residues long. V lost 2 bases to trimming and J lost 6 bases; unmatched junction nucleotides: 5. Germline loops: CDR1 LGHNA, CDR2 YSLEER. CDR3 loop: CASSQQTSGGYDTQYF. Here the CDR3 DNA reads TGCGCCAGCAGCCAACAGACTAGCGGGGGGTACGATACGCAGTATTTT.

The chain recombines TRBV5-1 with TRBJ2-3; TRBD1 agrees at 9 bases. Trimming cost V 5 bases and J 3 bases; bases outside gene matches: 7. The length of the CDR3 is 15 residues. Per the germline V gene, CDR1 is SGHRS and CDR2 is YFSETQ. The DNA of the CDR3 is TGCGCCAGCAGACTAACAGGGGGCGTAACAGATACGCAGTATTTT. Translating it yields CASRLTGGVTDTQYF.

This clone was found a few times. The chain is built from TRBV30 and TRBJ1-2, with TRBD1 matching 9 bases. After removal of 5 bases from V and 7 bases from J, the junction contained 5 bases not matched to a gene. CDR1 and CDR2 from the germline V gene are GTSNPN and SVGIG (reference sequence). This CDR3 is 12 amino acids long. The CDR3 loop is CAWGGQGSGYTF. The CDR3 DNA reads TGTGCCTGGGGGGGACAGGGAAGTGGCTACACCTTC.

The chain links TRBV5-1 to TRBJ2-3, with TRBD2 matching 8 bases. This CDR3 is 16 amino acids long. V lost 2 bases to trimming and J lost 4 bases; unmatched junction nucleotides: 9. CDR1 is SGHRS, CDR2 YFSETQ, per germline. The CDR3 DNA follows: TGCGCCAGCAGCTTCATGGGAAGCGGGGGACCAGATACGCAGTATTTT. Amino acids: CASSFMGSGGPDTQYF. The full variable domain, in which reference TRBV5-1 and TRBJ2-3 provide the parts outside the CDR3, is KAGVTQTPRYLIKTRGQQVTLSCSPISGHRSVSWYQQTPGQGLQFLFEYFSETQRNKGNFPGRFSGRQFSNSRSEMNVSTLELGDSALYLCASSFMGSGGPDTQYFGPGTRLTVL.

The V call is TRBV2, the J call TRBJ2-2, with 8 bases identical to TRBD2. CDR1 and CDR2 (germline): SNHLY, FYNNEI. The J segment lost 2 bases and the V segment lost 8 bases, leaving 7 bases of the junction unmatched. There are 15 residues in the CDR3. The CDR3 sequence: CASAPAGVNTGELFF. In DNA, the CDR3 is TGTGCCAGCGCGCCAGCGGGGGTAAACACCGGGGAGCTGTTTTTT.

The chain recombines TRBV11-3 with TRBJ2-5, with D possibly matching TRBD2 (5 bases). Deletions cut 1 base from V and 5 bases from J, with 11 bases between. Germline CDR1 SGHNT, CDR2 YENEEA. This CDR3 contains 14 residues. Here the CDR3 DNA reads TGTGCCAGCAGCTTAGCTACTAGAGGCGAGACCCAGTACTTC. Its protein is CASSLATRGETQYF. The full variable domain, with the rest looked up from reference TRBV11-3 and TRBJ2-5, is EAGVVQSPRYKIIEKKQPVAFWCNPISGHNTLYWYLQNLGQGPELLIRYENEEAVDDSQLPKDRFSAERLKGVDSTLKIQPAELGDSAVYLCASSLATRGETQYFGPGTRLLVL.

V usage is TRBV25-1 and J usage is TRBJ1-2, with D possibly TRBD1 on 5 matching bases. This CDR3 contains 15 residues. Germline lookup yields CDR1 MGHDK and CDR2 SYGVNS. V gave up 3 bases and J gave up 7 bases, with 18 bases separating them. CDR3 residues: CASSEGGREESGYTF. CDR3 sequence (DNA): TGTGCCAGCAGTGAGGGGGGACGGGAGGAGAGTGGCTACACCTTC.

J is TRBJ2-1 and V is TRBV20-1; D not certain. Germline loops: CDR1 DFQATT, CDR2 SNEGSKA (reference sequence). CDR3 length: 11 amino acids. Trimming removed 1 base from V and 9 bases from J, with 7 bases in between. Here the CDR3 reads CSARVEAEQFF. CDR3 nucleotides: TGCAGTGCTAGAGTAGAGGCTGAGCAGTTCTTC.

This sequence joins TRBV28 and TRBJ2-5; D is possibly TRBD1 (5 bases). The CDR3 contains 16 residues. CDR1 MDHEN and CDR2 SYDVKM come from the germline V gene. Trimming took 5 bases from V and 0 from J, leaving 16 bases between them. The CDR3 bases are TGTGCCAGCAGTCCCGCTGGGGCGCGGAACCAAGAGACCCAGTACTTC. Its protein product is CASSPAGARNQETQYF.

CDR3 coding DNA: TGTGCCAGCAGCTTGTTCGGGAGGCCTAGCACAGATACGCAGTATTTT. This codes for CASSLFGRPSTDTQYF. The chain employs TRBV5-4 and TRBJ2-3; 7 positions match TRBD2. Germline V gene lookup returns CDR1 SGHNT and CDR2 YYREEE (reference sequence). The CDR3 runs 16 residues. Trimming took 1 base from V and 0 from J; bases not matched to a gene: 5.